This T cell receptor beta chain emerged from a study of ipilimumab plus nivolumab after autologous stem cell transplantation. This CDR3 has 13 amino acids. Germline-derived CDR1 and CDR2 are GTSNPN and SVGIG (reference sequence). Generated by immunoSEQ multiplex PCR, the TCRdb table keeps only in-frame clones and is missing some. This sample yields roughly 20,000 clones, of which 70% to 80% are seen a single time; over 15% belongs to the top ten. A word on this clone: A junction boundary mismatches the germline segment, possibly from a read error.

The chain is built from TRBV30 and TRBJ1-6; D ambiguous. The sequences come from PBMCs, collected in a trial of ipilimumab plus nivolumab as post-transplant consolidation. The sequence was collected from a male donor with diffuse large B-cell lymphoma. The CDR3 region has the DNA TGTGCCTGGGACGGCCGATATACTTCACCCCTCCACTTT. Translation gives CAWDGRYTSPLHF. Drawing the rest from reference TRBV30 and TRBJ1-6, the complete variable domain is SQTIHQWPATLVQPVGSPLSLECTVEGTSNPNLYWYRQAAGRGLQLLFYSVGIGQISSEVPQNLSASRPQDRQFILSSKKLLLSDSGFYLCAWDGRYTSPLHFGNGTRLTVT.